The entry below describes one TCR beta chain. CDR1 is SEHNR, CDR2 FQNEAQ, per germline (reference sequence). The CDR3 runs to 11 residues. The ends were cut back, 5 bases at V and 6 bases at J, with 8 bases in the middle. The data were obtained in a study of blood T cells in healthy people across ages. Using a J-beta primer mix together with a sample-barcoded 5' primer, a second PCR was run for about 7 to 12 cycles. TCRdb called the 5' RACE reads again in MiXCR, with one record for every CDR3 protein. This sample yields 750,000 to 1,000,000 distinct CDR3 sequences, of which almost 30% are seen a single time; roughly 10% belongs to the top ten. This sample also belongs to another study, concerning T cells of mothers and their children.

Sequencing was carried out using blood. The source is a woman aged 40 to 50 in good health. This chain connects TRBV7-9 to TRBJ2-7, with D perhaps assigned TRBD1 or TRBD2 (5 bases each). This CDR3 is CASSPGTEQYF. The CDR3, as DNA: TGTGCCAGCAGCCCCGGGACCGAGCAGTACTTC.